This T cell receptor (beta chain) was recovered during a study of shared clonotypes between healthy human individuals (dated by TCRdb to 2020 to 2021). About the investigation overall: Two women and three men aged 18 to 49 years were included in the cohort. For each donor, three plates each were used for CD4 naive and CD4 memory, two plates were used for CD8 naive, and one plate was used for CD8 memory. To estimate repertoire size and how much clonotypes are shared between individuals, the study performed deep sequencing of blood TCR repertoires from about 5 healthy adults. To increase sequencing depth and limit assay-specific biases, TCR repertoire library preparation and sequencing were carried out by different laboratories using diverse techniques. Between about 0.8 and 9 billion PBMCs per donor were obtained by leukapheresis. The full study reports these points: Because the study included only a small number of donors, the genetic and exposure-history diversity represented was limited. Compared with non-shared clonotypes, clonotypes shared by all four sorted-subset donors had higher generation probabilities. Rarefaction of sorted-subset datasets indicated incomplete sequencing despite the large sequencing depth. Sampling was limited to blood, and TCR repertoires in tissue likely differ from TCR repertoires in blood. Based on pairwise subsampling, the degree of clonotype sharing among donors was expected to be affected by sequencing depth. Naive subsets generally had larger estimated clonotype richness than memory subsets did. Across a handful of donors, about 5.2% of naive CD4, 3% to 4% of naive CD8, 2.3% of memory CD4, and 0.3% to 0.45% of memory CD8 clonotypes were shared.

With respect to this clone: Its cognate antigen has yet to be identified. Base-call qualities are not available, and no considerably larger clone is one nucleotide away.

The CDR3 runs 19 amino acids, cysteine and phenylalanine included. Kept here is only the CDR3 DNA, which spans 57 bases and is read in frame from base 1. According to the germline V gene, CDR1 reads LGHNA and CDR2 reads YNFKEQ. Trimming leaves V shorter by 1 base and J shorter by 14 bases, with the junction holding 25 bases beyond the gene matches. Healthy HIV-negative adults with no recently reported acute infections or vaccinations were included as donors. Every donor was a Caucasian adult living in Nashville, Tennessee, USA. CD4+ T cells were enriched through magnetic negative selection, after which naive cells were positively selected on CD45RA and the remaining negative fraction served as the memory subset. Blood was collected by leukapheresis, and PBMCs were isolated by Ficoll-Histopaque density gradient centrifugation and then cryopreserved in liquid nitrogen vapor phase. Purity and quantity of every magnetically sorted T cell population were checked by analytical flow cytometry. Genomic DNA was isolated from each sorted fraction and quantified by UV absorbance on a Nanodrop 2000c.

TCR CDR3 regions were amplified from genomic DNA by multiplex PCR using the deep immunoSEQ assay. Genomic DNA extracted from each cell subset was distributed evenly over all wells of several immunoSEQ 96-well plates, and each plate served as one replicate. For sorted subsets, 200 ng of genomic DNA, equivalent to 25,000 to 35,000 T cell genomes, went into each replicate PCR. Purified libraries were measured with a Qubit 3.0 fluorometer, size-checked on a Bioanalyzer 2100, and measured again with the KAPA Library Quantification kit. A separate single-read 150-cycle Illumina NextSeq 550 flow cell was used to sequence each immunoSEQ 96-well plate. In the paper's pipeline: Because only junctional sequences without quality scores were contained in the immunoSEQ output, filtering matching that applied to full-length reads could not be performed. Sequences were annotated with PyIR, a Python wrapper for IgBLAST v1.9, and V/J genes and CDR3 were assigned using IMGT germline references. Any read was removed if the V/J assignment was weak (E-value above 1e-6), the CDR3 was missing, or the read contained stop codons, out-of-frame junctions, or ambiguous translated residues. A V3J clonotype was defined by an identical inferred V gene, J gene, and CDR3 amino acid sequence. Percentage overlap between repertoires was computed as shared unique clonotypes divided by the size of the smaller repertoire. Three approaches were used to assess repertoire richness: RTK rarefaction, the Chao1 estimator, and Recon v2.1 estimates of unobserved clonotypes. Generation probabilities were computed with OLGA for all TCRbeta clonotypes obtained by the gDNA method from several donors. The table comes from immuneACCESS by way of TCRdb, which keeps in-frame sequences with V and J called. Part of the clones is missing from these tables; in studies checked, under half for an unresolved V gene and the rest for unknown reasons. V and J calls and clone size are those listed in that table; D and trimming were worked out from the DNA. The sample yields under 850,000 clones; roughly two thirds were counted once. The top ten clonotypes cover more than 1.5% of the sample.

This clonotype was obtained from a woman in her 30s in good health. This chain is built from TRBV4-2 and TRBJ1-5; a stretch of 8 junction bases matches TRBD1. Source material: memory CD4+ T cells sorted from blood. What the cell subset or site label conveys for this sample: CD45RA-negative fraction. The encoded CDR3 is CASSQAGLPAVAGGEEKHF. The DNA reads as follows: TGTGCCAGCAGCCAAGCGGGCCTCCCCGCAGTCGCAGGGGGCGAGGAGAAGCATTTT.